Listed below are T cell receptor beta chains from one sample, sequenced in a study of STAT5B mutations in CD4+ large granular lymphocyte leukemia. The method was immunoSEQ multiplex PCR; TCRdb's version includes in-frame clones alone and lacks a portion of them. The sample has 30,000 to 40,000 clones, roughly 87% seen once. The source material was CD4+ T cells from blood buffy coats. The origin of the receptors is a human donor in good health. Each CDR3 is given with its conserved first and last residue. A D gene is named only where the DNA matches it firmly. A clone size is listed for some rows: how often the clone was seen (once, few, many), or a class if it is expanded.

CDR3aa,CDR3nt,abundance,j_gene,v_gene,d_gene
CASRRQSNYGYTF,TGTGCCAGCAGAAGACAGTCTAACTATGGCTACACCTTC,.,TRBJ1-2,TRBV28,.
CASSNSGSGTDTQYF,TGCGCCAGCAGCAATAGCGGGAGCGGCACAGATACGCAGTATTTT,.,TRBJ2-3,TRBV5-1,TRBD2
CASSPDGTSGLNEQFF,TGTGCCAGCAGTCCAGACGGGACTAGCGGCCTCAATGAGCAGTTCTTC,few,TRBJ2-1,TRBV2,TRBD2
CASSPITGTGYGYTF,TGTGCCAGCAGTCCTATCACCGGGACAGGGTATGGCTACACCTTC,.,TRBJ1-2,TRBV28,TRBD1
CASSFTSAGQFF,TGTGCCAGCAGTTTTACATCTGCGGGGCAGTTCTTC,.,TRBJ2-1,TRBV28,.
CASSSMAGRYEQYF,TGTGCCAGCAGCTCCATGGCGGGGAGGTACGAGCAGTACTTC,.,TRBJ2-7,TRBV7-2,.
CASNAGGYNEQFF,TGTGCCAGCAACGCGGGAGGTTACAATGAGCAGTTCTTC,.,TRBJ2-1,TRBV6-6,TRBD2
CASSQKVWGGTSQEETQYF,TGTGCCAGCAGCCAAAAGGTGTGGGGGGGGACTAGCCAGGAAGAGACCCAGTACTTC,.,TRBJ2-5,TRBV4-2,TRBD2
CASSPPGDSTYEQYF,TGTGCCAGCTCCCCCCCAGGGGATTCCACCTACGAGCAGTACTTC,.,TRBJ2-7,TRBV6-6,.
CASSRGEANTEAFF,TGCGCCAGCAGCAGAGGGGAGGCGAACACTGAAGCTTTCTTT,.,TRBJ1-1,TRBV5-1,.
CASSATSGSSNEQFF,TGTGCCAGCAGCGCCACTAGCGGGAGTTCCAATGAGCAGTTCTTC,.,TRBJ2-1,TRBV7-6,TRBD2
CASSSLSSEQYF,TGTGCCAGCAGCTCCTTATCCTCCGAGCAGTACTTC,.,TRBJ2-7,TRBV7-9,.
CSVGRTEAFF,TGCAGCGTGGGGAGGACTGAAGCTTTCTTT,few,TRBJ1-1,TRBV20-1,.
CASSSLTSGRLQETQYF,TGTGCCAGCAGCTCGCTGACTAGCGGGAGGCTCCAAGAGACCCAGTACTTC,.,TRBJ2-5,TRBV7-9,TRBD2
CASSLTKQGNGELFF,TGTGCCAGCAGCCTGACAAAACAGGGAAACGGGGAGCTGTTTTTT,.,TRBJ2-2,TRBV5-4,.
CASILAPGTDTQYF,TGCGCCAGCATCCTCGCACCAGGCACAGATACGCAGTATTTT,.,TRBJ2-3,TRBV5-1,.
CASSLAPYNEQFF,TGTGCCAGCAGCTTGGCGCCCTACAATGAGCAGTTCTTC,.,TRBJ2-1,TRBV5-4,.
CASSATDRAEAFF,TGTGCCAGCAGCGCCACCGACAGGGCTGAAGCTTTCTTT,.,TRBJ1-1,TRBV11-2,TRBD1
CASSQAGSETQYF,TGTGCCAGCAGCCAAGCGGGATCTGAGACCCAGTACTTC,once,TRBJ2-5,TRBV7-9,TRBD2
CASSLLALNNEQFF,TGTGCCAGCAGCTTATTAGCGTTGAACAATGAGCAGTTCTTC,.,TRBJ2-1,TRBV7-9,.
CASRVGQGNTDTQYF,TGTGCCAGCAGGGTAGGGCAGGGGAACACAGATACGCAGTATTTT,once,TRBJ2-3,TRBV2,.
CASSVEPGPSSGGYTF,TGTGCCAGCAGCGTGGAACCGGGACCCAGCTCGGGTGGCTACACCTTC,.,TRBJ1-2,TRBV9,.
CASKASGFSGNEQFF,TGTGCCAGTAAGGCTAGCGGTTTTTCTGGGAATGAGCAGTTCTTC,.,TRBJ2-1,TRBV19,TRBD2
CASSQDLSQGEHGYTF,TGCGCCAGCAGCCAAGATCTGTCGCAGGGGGAACATGGCTACACCTTC,.,TRBJ1-2,TRBV4-1,TRBD1
CASQREGGEQFF,TGTGCCAGCCAGCGGGAGGGCGGTGAGCAGTTCTTC,.,TRBJ2-1,TRBV2,TRBD2
CASNKRGFQETQYF,TGTGCCAGCAACAAAAGAGGGTTCCAAGAGACCCAGTACTTC,.,TRBJ2-5,TRBV7-8,.
CASSVGSWDNEQFF,TGTGCCAGCAGCGTAGGAAGCTGGGACAATGAGCAGTTCTTC,.,TRBJ2-1,TRBV9,.
CASSLRSSPTDTQYF,TGTGCCAGCAGCCTTCGGAGTAGCCCCACAGATACGCAGTATTTT,.,TRBJ2-3,TRBV14,.
CASSLQGGSYEQYF,TGTGCCAGCAGTCTTCAGGGAGGCTCCTACGAGCAGTACTTC,.,TRBJ2-7,TRBV7-9,.
CASSQPVAGGSSYEQYF,TGCGCCAGCAGCCAGCCGGTAGCGGGAGGCTCTTCCTACGAGCAGTACTTC,.,TRBJ2-7,TRBV4-1,TRBD2
CASSQESRLGSAEQFF,TGCGCCAGCAGCCAAGAAAGCCGTCTTGGGTCAGCTGAGCAGTTCTTC,.,TRBJ2-1,TRBV4-3,.
CASSRTGIQPQHF,TGTGCCAGTAGTAGGACAGGGATTCAGCCCCAGCATTTT,.,TRBJ1-5,TRBV19,TRBD1
CASSQFRWAEQYF,TGCGCCAGCAGCCAGTTCAGGTGGGCCGAGCAGTACTTC,few,TRBJ2-7,TRBV4-3,.
CASSDGGGKNYGYTF,TGTGCCAGCAGTGACGGGGGAGGGAAGAACTATGGCTACACCTTC,.,TRBJ1-2,TRBV6-1,.
CASSLGLGTGDEAFF,TGTGCCAGCAGCTTAGGTTTGGGGACAGGTGACGAAGCTTTCTTT,.,TRBJ1-1,TRBV7-9,TRBD1
CASRLAPSSSGNTIYF,TGTGCAAGTCGCTTAGCTCCCAGCTCCTCTGGAAACACCATATATTTT,.,TRBJ1-3,TRBV12-2,.
CASTGTSGVHNEQFF,TGTGCCAGCACCGGGACTAGCGGGGTCCACAATGAGCAGTTCTTC,.,TRBJ2-1,TRBV28,TRBD2